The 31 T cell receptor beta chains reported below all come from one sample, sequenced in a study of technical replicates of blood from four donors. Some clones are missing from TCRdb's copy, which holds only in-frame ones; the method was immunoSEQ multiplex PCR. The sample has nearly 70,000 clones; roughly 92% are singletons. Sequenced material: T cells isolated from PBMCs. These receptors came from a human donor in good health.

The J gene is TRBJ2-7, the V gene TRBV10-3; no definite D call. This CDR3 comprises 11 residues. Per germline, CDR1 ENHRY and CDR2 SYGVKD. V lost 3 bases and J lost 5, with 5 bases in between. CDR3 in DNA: TGTGCCATCAGTGACCTTCACGAGCAGTACTTC. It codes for CAISDLHEQYF.

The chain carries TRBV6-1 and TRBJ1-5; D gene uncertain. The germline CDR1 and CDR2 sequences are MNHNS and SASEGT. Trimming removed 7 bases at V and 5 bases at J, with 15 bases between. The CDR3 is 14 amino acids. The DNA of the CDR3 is TGTGCCAGCATAGGCACAGAACTTTATCAGCCCCAGCATTTT. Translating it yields CASIGTELYQPQHF.

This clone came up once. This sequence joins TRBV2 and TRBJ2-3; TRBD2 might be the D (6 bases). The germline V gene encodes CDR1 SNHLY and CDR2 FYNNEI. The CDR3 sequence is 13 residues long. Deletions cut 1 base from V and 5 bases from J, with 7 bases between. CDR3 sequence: CASSEVGGDTQYF. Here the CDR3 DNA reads TGTGCCAGCAGTGAAGTCGGGGGAGATACGCAGTATTTT.

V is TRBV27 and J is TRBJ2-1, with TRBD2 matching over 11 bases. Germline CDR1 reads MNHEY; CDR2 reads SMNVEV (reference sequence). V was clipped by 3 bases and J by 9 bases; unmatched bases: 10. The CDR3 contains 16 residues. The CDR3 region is CASSFDPSGRLVEQFF. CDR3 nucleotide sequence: TGTGCCAGCAGTTTTGACCCTAGCGGGAGGCTGGTTGAGCAGTTCTTC.

DNA of the CDR3: TGTGCCACCAGCAGAGAAAAAGCGGGACAGGGCTCCTACGAGCAGTACTTC. This gives the protein CATSREKAGQGSYEQYF. The V and J genes are TRBV15 and TRBJ2-7; 9 bases align to TRBD1. The V segment lost 0 bases and the J segment 0 bases; nucleotides outside the gene matches: 6. From germline, CDR1 is LNHNV and CDR2 YYDKDF (reference sequence). The CDR3 totals 17 residues.

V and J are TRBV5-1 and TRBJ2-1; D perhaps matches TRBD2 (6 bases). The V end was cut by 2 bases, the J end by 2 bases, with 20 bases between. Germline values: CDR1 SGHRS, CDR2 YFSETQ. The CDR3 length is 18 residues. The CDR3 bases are TGCGCCAGCAGCTTCCACCGGGGGTGGGTGGGACCCTACAATGAGCAGTTCTTC. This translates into CASSFHRGWVGPYNEQFF.

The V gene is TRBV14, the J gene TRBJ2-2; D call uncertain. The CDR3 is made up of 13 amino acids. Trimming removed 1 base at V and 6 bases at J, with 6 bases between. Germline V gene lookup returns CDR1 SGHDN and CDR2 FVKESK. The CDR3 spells CASSQAAAGELFF. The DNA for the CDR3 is TGTGCCAGCAGCCAAGCGGCGGCCGGGGAGCTGTTTTTT.

CDR3 residues: CASSSDPWQGWGETQYF. In DNA form, the CDR3 reads TGTGCCAGCAGCTCCGACCCCTGGCAGGGTTGGGGAGAGACCCAGTACTTC. The chain links TRBV5-4 to TRBJ2-5; maybe TRBD1 (5 bases). This CDR3 has 17 amino acids. V lost 3 bases to trimming and J lost 4 bases, with 22 bases between them. CDR1 and CDR2 (germline): SGHNT, YYREEE (reference sequence). The complete variable domain, with remaining parts taken from reference TRBV5-4 and TRBJ2-5, reads ETGVTQSPTHLIKTRGQQVTLRCSSQSGHNTVSWYQQALGQGPQFIFQYYREEENGRGNFPPRFSGLQFPNYSSELNVNALELDDSALYLCASSSDPWQGWGETQYFGPGTRLLVL.

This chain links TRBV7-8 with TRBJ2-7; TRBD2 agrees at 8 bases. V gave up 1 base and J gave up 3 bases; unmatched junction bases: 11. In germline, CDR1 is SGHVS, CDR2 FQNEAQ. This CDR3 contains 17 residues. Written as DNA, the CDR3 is TGTGCCAGCAGCTTAGGGGCTGGTGGGAGCGGGAGCTACGAGCAGTACTTC. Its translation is CASSLGAGGSGSYEQYF.

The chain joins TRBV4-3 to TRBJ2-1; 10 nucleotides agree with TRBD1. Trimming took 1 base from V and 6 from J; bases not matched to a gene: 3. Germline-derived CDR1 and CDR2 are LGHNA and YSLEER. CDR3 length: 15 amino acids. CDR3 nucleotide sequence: TGCGCCAGCAGCCAAGGGACAGGGGGGGTCAATGAGCAGTTCTTC. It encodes CASSQGTGGVNEQFF.

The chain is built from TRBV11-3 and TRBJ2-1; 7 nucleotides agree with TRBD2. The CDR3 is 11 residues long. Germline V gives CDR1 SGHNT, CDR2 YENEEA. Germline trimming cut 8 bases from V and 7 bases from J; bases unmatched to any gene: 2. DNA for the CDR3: TGTGCCAGCGAGGGAGGGAATGAGCAGTTCTTC. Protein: CASEGGNEQFF.

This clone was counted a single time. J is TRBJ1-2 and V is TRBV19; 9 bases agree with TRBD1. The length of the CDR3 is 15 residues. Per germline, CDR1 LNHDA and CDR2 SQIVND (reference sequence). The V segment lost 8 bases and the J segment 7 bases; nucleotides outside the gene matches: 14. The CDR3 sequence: CASFRTGTGISGYTF. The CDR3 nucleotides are TGTGCCAGTTTCCGAACCGGGACAGGGATTTCTGGCTACACCTTC.

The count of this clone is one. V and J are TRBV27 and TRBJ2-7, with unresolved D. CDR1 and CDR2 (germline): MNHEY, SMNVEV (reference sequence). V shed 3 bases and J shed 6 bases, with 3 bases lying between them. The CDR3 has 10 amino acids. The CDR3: CASSFSEQYF. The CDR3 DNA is TGTGCCAGCAGTTTCTCCGAGCAGTACTTC.

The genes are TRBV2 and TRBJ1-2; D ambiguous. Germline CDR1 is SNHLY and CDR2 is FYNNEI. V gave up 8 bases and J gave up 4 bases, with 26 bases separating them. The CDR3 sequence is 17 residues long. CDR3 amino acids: CASVRLVETEDGYGYTF. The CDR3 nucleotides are TGTGCCAGCGTTCGATTGGTGGAGACGGAGGATGGCTATGGCTACACCTTC.

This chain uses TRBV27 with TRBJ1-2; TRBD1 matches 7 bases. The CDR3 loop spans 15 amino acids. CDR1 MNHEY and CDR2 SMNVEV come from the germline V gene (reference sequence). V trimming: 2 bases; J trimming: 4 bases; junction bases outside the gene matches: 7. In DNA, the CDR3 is TGTGCCAGCAGTTTAGAATACGGGACAGTCTATGGCTACACCTTC. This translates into CASSLEYGTVYGYTF.

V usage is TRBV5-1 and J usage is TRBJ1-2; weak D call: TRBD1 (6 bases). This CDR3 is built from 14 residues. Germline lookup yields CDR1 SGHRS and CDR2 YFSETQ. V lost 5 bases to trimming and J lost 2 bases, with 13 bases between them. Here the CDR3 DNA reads TGCGCCAGCAGAGTACTAACAGGGAACTATGGCTACACCTTC. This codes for CASRVLTGNYGYTF.

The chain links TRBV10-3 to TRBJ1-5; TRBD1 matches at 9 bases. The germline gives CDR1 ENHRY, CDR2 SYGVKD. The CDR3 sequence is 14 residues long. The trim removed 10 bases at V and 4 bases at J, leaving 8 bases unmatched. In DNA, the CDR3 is TGTGCCACTCAGACAGGGGGGATTAATCAGCCCCAGCATTTT. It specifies CATQTGGINQPQHF.

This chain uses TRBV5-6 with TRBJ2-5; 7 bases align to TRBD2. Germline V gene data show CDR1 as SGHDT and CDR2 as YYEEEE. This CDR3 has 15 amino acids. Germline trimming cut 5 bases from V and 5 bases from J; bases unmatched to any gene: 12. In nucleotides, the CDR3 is TGTGCCAGCAGGAAGACGGGAGGATGGCGGGAGACCCAGTACTTC. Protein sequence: CASRKTGGWRETQYF.

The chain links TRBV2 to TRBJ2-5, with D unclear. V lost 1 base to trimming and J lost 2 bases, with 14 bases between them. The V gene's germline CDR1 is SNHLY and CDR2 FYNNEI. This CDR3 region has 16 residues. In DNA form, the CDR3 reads TGTGCCAGCAGTGAAGGAGTTTATGGCAGGCAAGAGACCCAGTACTTC. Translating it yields CASSEGVYGRQETQYF.

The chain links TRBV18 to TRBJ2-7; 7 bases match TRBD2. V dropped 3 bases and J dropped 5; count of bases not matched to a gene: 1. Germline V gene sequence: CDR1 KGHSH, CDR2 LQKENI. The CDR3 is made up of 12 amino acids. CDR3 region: CASSPAGDEQYF. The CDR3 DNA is TGTGCCAGCTCACCGGCGGGGGACGAGCAGTACTTC.

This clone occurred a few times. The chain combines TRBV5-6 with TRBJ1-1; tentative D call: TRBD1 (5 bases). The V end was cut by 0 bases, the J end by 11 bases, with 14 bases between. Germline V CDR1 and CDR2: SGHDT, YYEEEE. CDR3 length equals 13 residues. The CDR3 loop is CASSLEAGSGAFF. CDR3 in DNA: TGTGCCAGCAGCTTGGAGGCGGGGTCAGGGGCTTTCTTT.

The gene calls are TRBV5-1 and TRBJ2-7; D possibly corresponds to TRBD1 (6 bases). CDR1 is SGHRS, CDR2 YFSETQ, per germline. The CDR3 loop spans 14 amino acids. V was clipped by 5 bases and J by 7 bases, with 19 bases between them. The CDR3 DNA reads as TGCGCCAGCAGTGCCCCTCTGGGGGCGAGGGAGCAGTACTTC. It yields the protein CASSAPLGAREQYF.

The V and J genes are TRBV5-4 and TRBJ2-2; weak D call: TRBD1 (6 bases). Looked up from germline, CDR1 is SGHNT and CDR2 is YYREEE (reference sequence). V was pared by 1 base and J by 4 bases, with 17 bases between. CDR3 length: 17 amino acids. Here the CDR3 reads CASSLSHRESSTGELFF. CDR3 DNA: TGTGCCAGCAGCTTGTCACACAGGGAAAGTTCCACCGGGGAGCTGTTTTTT.

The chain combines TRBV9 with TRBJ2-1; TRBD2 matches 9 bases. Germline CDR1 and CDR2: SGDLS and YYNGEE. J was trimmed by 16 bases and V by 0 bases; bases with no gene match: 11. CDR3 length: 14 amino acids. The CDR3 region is CASSVDLAGIPEFF. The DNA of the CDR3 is TGTGCCAGCAGCGTAGATCTAGCGGGAATCCCGGAATTCTTC. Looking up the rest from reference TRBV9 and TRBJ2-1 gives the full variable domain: DSGVTQTPKHLITATGQRVTLRCSPRSGDLSVYWYQQSLDQGLQFLIQYYNGEERAKGNILERFSAQQFPDLHSELNLSSLELGDSALYFCASSVDLAGIPEFFGPGTRLTVL.

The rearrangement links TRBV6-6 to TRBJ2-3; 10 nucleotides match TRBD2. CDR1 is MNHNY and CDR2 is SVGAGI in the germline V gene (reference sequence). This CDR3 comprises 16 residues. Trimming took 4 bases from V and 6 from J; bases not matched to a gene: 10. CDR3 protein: CASSSPGTSGKDTQYF. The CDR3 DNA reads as TGTGCCAGCAGTTCCCCGGGCACTAGCGGGAAGGATACGCAGTATTTT.

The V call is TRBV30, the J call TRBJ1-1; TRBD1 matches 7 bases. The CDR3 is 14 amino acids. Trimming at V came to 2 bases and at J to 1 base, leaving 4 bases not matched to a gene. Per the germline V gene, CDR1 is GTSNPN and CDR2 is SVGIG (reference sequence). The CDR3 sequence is CAWSSDRENTEAFF. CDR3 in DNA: TGTGCCTGGAGTTCAGACAGGGAGAACACTGAAGCTTTCTTT.

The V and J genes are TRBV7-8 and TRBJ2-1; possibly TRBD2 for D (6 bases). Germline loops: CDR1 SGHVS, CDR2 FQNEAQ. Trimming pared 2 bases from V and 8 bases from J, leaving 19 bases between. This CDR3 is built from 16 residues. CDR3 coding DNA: TGTGCCAGCAGCTTACGATGGCTAGCGAGAGGCTATGAGCAGTTCTTC. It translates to CASSLRWLARGYEQFF.

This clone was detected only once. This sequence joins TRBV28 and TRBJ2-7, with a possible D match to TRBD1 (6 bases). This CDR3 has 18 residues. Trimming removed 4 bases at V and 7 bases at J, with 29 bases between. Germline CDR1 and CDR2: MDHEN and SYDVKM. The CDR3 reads CASSSREGGPGPLWEQYF. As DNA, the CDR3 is TGTGCCAGCAGTTCCCGTGAAGGGGGACCGGGACCTCTATGGGAGCAGTACTTC.

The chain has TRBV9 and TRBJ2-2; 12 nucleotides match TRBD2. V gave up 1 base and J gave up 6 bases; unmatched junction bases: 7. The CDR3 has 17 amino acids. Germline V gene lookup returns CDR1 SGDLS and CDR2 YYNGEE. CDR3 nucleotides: TGTGCCAGCAGCGTACATCGGACTAGCGGGAATTCCGGGGAGCTGTTTTTT. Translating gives CASSVHRTSGNSGELFF.

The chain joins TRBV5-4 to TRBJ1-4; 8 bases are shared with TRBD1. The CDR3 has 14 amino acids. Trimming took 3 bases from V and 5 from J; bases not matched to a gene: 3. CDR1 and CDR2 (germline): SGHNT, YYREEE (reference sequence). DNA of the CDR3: TGTGCCAGCAGCTCCCGACAGGGGAATGAAAAACTGTTTTTT. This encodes CASSSRQGNEKLFF.

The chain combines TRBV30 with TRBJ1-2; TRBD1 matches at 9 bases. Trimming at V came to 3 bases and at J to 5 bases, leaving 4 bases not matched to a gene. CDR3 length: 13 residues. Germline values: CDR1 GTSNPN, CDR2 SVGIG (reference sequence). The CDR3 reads CAWRDGTGYGYTF. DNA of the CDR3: TGTGCCTGGAGAGATGGGACAGGGTATGGCTACACCTTC.